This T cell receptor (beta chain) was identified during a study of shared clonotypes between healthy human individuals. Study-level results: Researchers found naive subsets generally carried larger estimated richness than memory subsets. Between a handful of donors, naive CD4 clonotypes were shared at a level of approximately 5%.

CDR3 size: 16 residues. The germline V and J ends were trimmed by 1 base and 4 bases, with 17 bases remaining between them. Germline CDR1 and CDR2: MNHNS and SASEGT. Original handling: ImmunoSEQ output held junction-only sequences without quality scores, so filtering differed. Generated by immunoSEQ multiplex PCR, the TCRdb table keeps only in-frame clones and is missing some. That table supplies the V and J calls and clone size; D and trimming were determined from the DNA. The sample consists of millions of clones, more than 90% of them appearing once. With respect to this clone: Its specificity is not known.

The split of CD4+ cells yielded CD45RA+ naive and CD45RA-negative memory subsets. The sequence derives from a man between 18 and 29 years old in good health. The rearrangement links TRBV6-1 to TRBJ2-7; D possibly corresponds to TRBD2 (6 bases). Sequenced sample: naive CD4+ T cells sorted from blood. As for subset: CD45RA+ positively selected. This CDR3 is CASSEGRAGGWYEQYF. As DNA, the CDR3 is TGTGCCAGCAGTGAAGGCAGGGCCGGGGGTTGGTACGAGCAGTACTTC.